The 22 T cell receptor beta chains listed next were all sequenced from one sample in a study of cytomegalovirus exposure and HLA in healthy donors. Primers included in the PCR were 60 Vbeta and 13 Jbeta primers. Sequencing was performed with immunoSEQ multiplex PCR; in TCRdb, only in-frame clones are kept and a portion is missing. The sample lists over 200,000 clones; 70% to 85% were seen once. The sequencing sample was made of PBMCs. These receptors originate from a woman in her sixties in good health and CMV-seropositive.

V gene TRBV28 combines with J gene TRBJ2-5; 8 bases are shared with TRBD2. V dropped 6 bases and J dropped 1; count of bases not matched to a gene: 7. Germline assignment: CDR1 MDHEN and CDR2 SYDVKM. The CDR3 extends over 15 amino acids. CDR3 bases: TGTGCCAGCAGCTGGGTCACTAGCGGCCAAGAGACCCAGTACTTC. Translated, it gives CASSWVTSGQETQYF.

V is TRBV7-9 and J is TRBJ1-2; TRBD1 matches at 9 bases. V dropped 5 bases and J dropped 3; count of bases not matched to a gene: 7. The CDR3 sequence is 15 residues long. The germline V gene encodes CDR1 SEHNR and CDR2 FQNEAQ (reference sequence). CDR3 amino acids: CASSTVGTGYYGYTF. The CDR3, as DNA: TGTGCCAGCAGCACAGTGGGGACAGGGTACTATGGCTACACCTTC.

The gene calls are TRBV5-1 and TRBJ2-3; tentatively, D is TRBD2 (6 bases). The CDR3 has 14 residues. Germline values: CDR1 SGHRS, CDR2 YFSETQ. Trimming cost V 4 bases and J 6 bases, with 15 bases left between them. In DNA form, the CDR3 reads TGCGCCAGCAGCCCGGCGACTAGTTCGGATACGCAGTATTTT. As protein: CASSPATSSDTQYF.

The chain joins TRBV5-8 to TRBJ2-5, with 10 bases matching TRBD2. This CDR3 spans 15 amino acids. The germline V gene encodes CDR1 SGHTS and CDR2 YDEGEE. Trimming at V came to 4 bases and at J to 4 bases, leaving 7 bases not matched to a gene. In nucleotides, the CDR3 is TGTGCCAGCAGCCGGAGCGGGAGGGCCCCAGAGACCCAGTACTTC. It yields the protein CASSRSGRAPETQYF.

J is TRBJ1-1 and V is TRBV5-1; 8 nucleotides align to TRBD1. In germline, CDR1 is SGHRS, CDR2 YFSETQ. The CDR3 length is 16 residues. V gave up 4 bases and J gave up 9 bases; unmatched junction bases: 17. The CDR3 spells CASSASSGTGYTQAFF. The CDR3, as DNA: TGCGCCAGCAGCGCAAGCTCCGGGACAGGCTATACCCAAGCTTTCTTT.

This clone was seen a handful of times. This rearrangement joins TRBV6-4 to TRBJ1-3; no clear D. The V end was cut by 6 bases, the J end by 0 bases, with 12 bases between. Germline CDR1 MRHNA, CDR2 SNTAGT. The CDR3 totals 15 residues. The CDR3 DNA reads as TGTGCCAGCAGCCCCCAGGCGAGCTCTGGAAACACCATATATTTT. It encodes CASSPQASSGNTIYF.

The gene calls are TRBV6-6 and TRBJ1-4; D is unclear. The CDR3 length is 14 residues. V was shortened by 5 bases and J by 8 bases, with 15 bases between the two germline ends. The germline gives CDR1 MNHNY, CDR2 SVGAGI (reference sequence). CDR3 loop: CASSIDITPEKLFF. The CDR3 DNA is TGTGCCAGCAGTATCGACATTACCCCGGAAAAACTGTTTTTT.

V usage is TRBV9 and J usage is TRBJ2-3; maybe TRBD2 (6 bases). The V and J ends lost 4 bases and 1 base respectively, with 16 bases between them. This CDR3 has 16 residues. CDR1 and CDR2 from the germline V gene are SGDLS and YYNGEE. The CDR3 reads CASSPRLVSGTDTQYF. The DNA for the CDR3 is TGTGCCAGCAGCCCTCGACTAGTATCTGGCACAGATACGCAGTATTTT. Full variable domain (remainder filled in from reference TRBV9 and TRBJ2-3): DSGVTQTPKHLITATGQRVTLRCSPRSGDLSVYWYQQSLDQGLQFLIQYYNGEERAKGNILERFSAQQFPDLHSELNLSSLELGDSALYFCASSPRLVSGTDTQYFGPGTRLTVL.

This sequence joins TRBV6-1 and TRBJ2-7; the D gene is possibly TRBD1 (6 bases). The CDR3 is 14 residues long. The germline V gene encodes CDR1 MNHNS and CDR2 SASEGT. Trimming shortened V by 6 bases and J by 3 bases, and 15 bases separated the two germline ends. CDR3 sequence reads: CASSRDTKLYEQYF. The CDR3 DNA reads as TGTGCCAGCAGCCGGGACACCAAACTCTACGAGCAGTACTTC.

The genes are TRBV7-2 and TRBJ2-2; 9 bases are a match to TRBD2. With V trimmed by 5 bases and J by 10 bases, 5 bases remained unmatched. The germline gives CDR1 SGHTA, CDR2 FQGNSA. The CDR3 runs 13 residues. CDR3 amino acids: CASSPPGLAELFF. Written as DNA, the CDR3 is TGTGCCAGCAGCCCCCCGGGACTAGCGGAGCTGTTTTTT.

CDR3 loop: CASTPGDNYNEQFF. The CDR3 DNA reads as TGTGCCAGCACCCCAGGTGACAACTACAATGAGCAGTTCTTC. The chain has TRBV6-1 and TRBJ2-1; D remains unclear. The germline V gene encodes CDR1 MNHNS and CDR2 SASEGT. The length of the CDR3 is 14 residues. Trimming shortened V by 7 bases and J by 3 bases, and 13 bases separated the two germline ends.

The V call is TRBV4-2, the J call TRBJ1-3, with 8 bases matching TRBD1. Trimming cost V 0 bases and J 2 bases; bases outside gene matches: 0. CDR1 and CDR2 (germline): LGHNA, YNFKEQ. The CDR3 runs to 15 residues. CDR3 amino acids: CASSQEGQAGNTIYF. The CDR3 coding sequence is TGTGCCAGCAGCCAAGAGGGACAGGCTGGAAACACCATATATTTT.

The gene calls are TRBV29-1 and TRBJ1-1, with no clear D. The V end was cut by 8 bases, the J end by 2 bases, with 12 bases between. The CDR3 consists of 12 residues. The germline V gene has CDR1 SQVTM and CDR2 ANQGSEA. The DNA for the CDR3 is TGCAGCCCACAACAAAATAACACTGAAGCTTTCTTT. This translates into CSPQQNNTEAFF. The full variable domain, completed using reference TRBV29-1 and TRBJ1-1, is SAVISQKPSRDICQRGTSLTIQCQVDSQVTMMFWYRQQPGQSLTLIATANQGSEATYESGFVIDKFPISRPNLTFSTLTVSNMSPEDSSIYLCSPQQNNTEAFFGQGTRLTVV.

This chain connects TRBV7-2 to TRBJ2-7, with D perhaps TRBD1 (6 bases). V dropped 5 bases and J dropped 5 bases, with 16 bases sitting between them. Germline CDR1 SGHTA, CDR2 FQGNSA. CDR3 size: 14 residues. The CDR3 protein is CASSLDRSPHEQYF. CDR3 nucleotide sequence: TGTGCCAGCAGCCTAGACAGGTCCCCACACGAGCAGTACTTC.

This chain joins TRBV19 and TRBJ1-4; TRBD1 aligns across 8 bases. J was trimmed by 10 bases and V by 3 bases; bases with no gene match: 1. This CDR3 is built from 12 residues. Germline V CDR1 and CDR2: LNHDA, SQIVND (reference sequence). CDR3 in amino acids: CASSIQGAKLFF. The DNA for the CDR3 is TGTGCCAGTAGTATTCAGGGGGCAAAACTGTTTTTT.

This clone was picked up a small number of times. The chain has TRBV5-6 and TRBJ1-4; TRBD1 matches at 7 bases. Per the germline V gene, CDR1 is SGHDT and CDR2 is YYEEEE. Trimming took 2 bases from V and 10 from J; bases not matched to a gene: 17. This CDR3 is built from 17 residues. CDR3 in amino acids: CASSFPGDSSQGVKLFF. CDR3 in DNA: TGTGCCAGCAGCTTCCCAGGAGACAGCAGCCAGGGGGTAAAACTGTTTTTT.

The chain has TRBV9 and TRBJ2-2; 10 nucleotides agree with TRBD2. Trimming cost V 3 bases and J 4 bases; bases outside gene matches: 9. CDR1 is SGDLS, CDR2 YYNGEE, per germline. This CDR3 has 17 amino acids. The CDR3 DNA reads as TGTGCCAGCAGCGCCTTTAGCGGGGGGCCGTCCACCGGGGAGCTGTTTTTT. This sequence encodes CASSAFSGGPSTGELFF.

V gene TRBV7-7 combines with J gene TRBJ2-7, with TRBD1 identical over 11 bases. Germline lookup yields CDR1 SSHAT and CDR2 FNYEAQ (reference sequence). The CDR3 loop spans 14 amino acids. Trimming took 5 bases from V and 6 from J; bases not matched to a gene: 6. CDR3 bases: TGTGCCAGCAGCGCGGGACAGGGGGAGAGCGAGCAGTACTTC. It is translated as CASSAGQGESEQYF. Supplemented by reference TRBV7-7 and TRBJ2-7, the full variable domain reads GAGVSQSPRYKVTKRGQDVTLRCDPISSHATLYWYQQALGQGPEFLTYFNYEAQPDKSGLPSDRFSAERPEGSISTLTIQRTEQRDSAMYRCASSAGQGESEQYFGPGTRLTVT.

J is TRBJ2-5 and V is TRBV11-2; 7 bases line up with TRBD2. Looked up from germline, CDR1 is SGHAT and CDR2 is FQNNGV. This CDR3 comprises 15 residues. The ends lost 1 base at V and 2 bases at J; junction bases unmatched: 4. The CDR3 reads CASSLGGGLQETQYF. DNA of the CDR3: TGTGCCAGCAGCTTAGGCGGGGGACTACAAGAGACCCAGTACTTC. The complete variable domain, with remaining parts taken from reference TRBV11-2 and TRBJ2-5, reads EAGVAQSPRYKIIEKRQSVAFWCNPISGHATLYWYQQILGQGPKLLIQFQNNGVVDDSQLPKDRFSAERLKGVDSTLKIQPAKLEDSAVYLCASSLGGGLQETQYFGPGTRLLVL.

The chain employs TRBV12-5 and TRBJ2-7; D remains unclear. This CDR3 spans 11 amino acids. Germline V lookup: CDR1 LGHNT, CDR2 FRNRAP. Trimming took 5 bases from V and 6 from J, leaving 8 bases between them. CDR3 in amino acids: CASGLHGEQYF. CDR3 DNA: TGTGCTAGTGGTCTTCACGGCGAGCAGTACTTC.

This sequence joins TRBV28 and TRBJ1-5, with 7 bases that match TRBD1. Germline V CDR1 and CDR2: MDHEN, SYDVKM. Losses at the gene ends were 6 bases for V and 2 bases for J; bases not matched to a gene: 4. The CDR3 runs to 14 residues. Here the CDR3 reads CASRQGQGNQPQHF. The CDR3 DNA is TGTGCCAGCAGGCAAGGACAGGGCAATCAGCCCCAGCATTTT.

V usage is TRBV29-1 and J usage is TRBJ2-2; 11 bases fit TRBD2. This CDR3 comprises 13 residues. The trim removed 7 bases at V and 9 bases at J, leaving 7 bases unmatched. Germline CDR1 reads SQVTM; CDR2 reads ANQGSEA. The CDR3 DNA sequence: TGCAGCGCCACTGGACTAGCGGGCCGGGAGCTGTTTTTT. Translating it yields CSATGLAGRELFF.